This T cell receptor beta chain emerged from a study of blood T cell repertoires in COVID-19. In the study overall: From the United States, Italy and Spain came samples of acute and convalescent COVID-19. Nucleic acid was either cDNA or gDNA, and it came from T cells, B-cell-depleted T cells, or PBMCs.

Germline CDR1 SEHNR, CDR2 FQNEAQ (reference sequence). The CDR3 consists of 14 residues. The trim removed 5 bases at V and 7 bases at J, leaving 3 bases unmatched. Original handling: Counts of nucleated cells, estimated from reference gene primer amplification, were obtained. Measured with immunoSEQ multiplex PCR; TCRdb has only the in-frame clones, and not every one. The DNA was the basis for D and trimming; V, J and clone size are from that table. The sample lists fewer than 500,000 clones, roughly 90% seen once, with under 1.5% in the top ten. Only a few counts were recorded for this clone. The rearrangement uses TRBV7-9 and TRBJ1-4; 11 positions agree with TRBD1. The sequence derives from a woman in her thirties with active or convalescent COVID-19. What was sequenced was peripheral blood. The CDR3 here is CASSRGTGGEKLFF. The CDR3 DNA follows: TGTGCCAGCAGCCGGGGGACAGGGGGTGAAAAACTGTTTTTT.